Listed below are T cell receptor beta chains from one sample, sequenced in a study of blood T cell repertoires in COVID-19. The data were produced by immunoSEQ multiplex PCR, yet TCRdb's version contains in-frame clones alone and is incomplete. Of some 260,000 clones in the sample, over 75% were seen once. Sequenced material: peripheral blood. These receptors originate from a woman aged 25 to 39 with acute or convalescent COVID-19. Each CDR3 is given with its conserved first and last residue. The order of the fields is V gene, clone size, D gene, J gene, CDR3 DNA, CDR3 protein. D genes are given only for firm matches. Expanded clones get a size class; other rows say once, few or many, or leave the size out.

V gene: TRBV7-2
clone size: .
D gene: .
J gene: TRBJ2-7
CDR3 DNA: TGTGCCAGCAGCTTAGATTCTGGGGGGAAGCCCTACGAGCAGTACTTC
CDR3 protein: CASSLDSGGKPYEQYF

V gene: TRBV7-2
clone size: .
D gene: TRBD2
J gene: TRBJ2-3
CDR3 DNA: TGTGCCAGCAGCTTAGCAACTAGCGGGAGAGGCGCAGATACGCAGTATTTT
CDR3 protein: CASSLATSGRGADTQYF

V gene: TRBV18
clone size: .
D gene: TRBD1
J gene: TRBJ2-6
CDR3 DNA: TGTGCCAGCTCACTTCTTGCTTTACAGGGGTCTACTGGGGCCAACGTCCTGACTTTC
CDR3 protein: CASSLLALQGSTGANVLTF

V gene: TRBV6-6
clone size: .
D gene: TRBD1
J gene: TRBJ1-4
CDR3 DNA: TGTGCCAGCAGCCGACTCGGGACAGAAGTAAAACTGTTTTTT
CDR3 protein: CASSRLGTEVKLFF

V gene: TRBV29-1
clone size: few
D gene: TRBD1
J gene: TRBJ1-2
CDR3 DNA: TGCAGCGTTGACCAGACAGGGGGCTACGGCTACACCTTC
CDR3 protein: CSVDQTGGYGYTF

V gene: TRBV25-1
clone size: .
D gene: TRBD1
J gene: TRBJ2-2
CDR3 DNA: TGTGCCAGCAGTACATACAAGGGACAGACAAACACCGGGGAGCTGTTTTTT
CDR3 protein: CASSTYKGQTNTGELFF

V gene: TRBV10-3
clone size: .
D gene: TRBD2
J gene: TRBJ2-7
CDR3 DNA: TGTGCCAGCACTTCCGTTATAGCGGGAGGCCCCGAGCAGTACTTC
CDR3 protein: CASTSVIAGGPEQYF

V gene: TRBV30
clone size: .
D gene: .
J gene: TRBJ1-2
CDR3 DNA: TGTGCCTGGTCCCCGGGGACACCAGTCGGCTACACCTTC
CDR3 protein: CAWSPGTPVGYTF

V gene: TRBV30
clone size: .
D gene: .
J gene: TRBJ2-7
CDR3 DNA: TGTGCCTGGAGTGGGACCCTGGGGCAGCTTTCCTACGAGCAGTACTTC
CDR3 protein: CAWSGTLGQLSYEQYF

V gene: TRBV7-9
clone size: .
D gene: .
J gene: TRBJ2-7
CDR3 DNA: TGTGCCAGCAGCTCCGGACAGCCCTACGAGCAGTACTTC
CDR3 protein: CASSSGQPYEQYF

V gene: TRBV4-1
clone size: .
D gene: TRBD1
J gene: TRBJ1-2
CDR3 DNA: TGCGCCAGCAGCCAGGGACAGGGCGCTAGAGCTAACTATGGCTACACCTTC
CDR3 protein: CASSQGQGARANYGYTF

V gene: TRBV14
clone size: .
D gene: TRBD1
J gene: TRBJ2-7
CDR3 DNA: TGTGCCAGCAGCCAATTCGCCCGAAACAGGGGGCCTAGTAGCGAGCAGTACTTC
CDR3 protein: CASSQFARNRGPSSEQYF

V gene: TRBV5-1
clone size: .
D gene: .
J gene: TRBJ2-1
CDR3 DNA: TGCGCCAGCAGCTTGGCCGGGGTGGGGCAGTTCTTC
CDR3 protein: CASSLAGVGQFF

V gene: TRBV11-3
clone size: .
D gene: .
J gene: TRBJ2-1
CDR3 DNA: TGTGCCAGCAGGGATGTCGCGGTAGACTCCTACAATGAGCAGTTCTTC
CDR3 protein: CASRDVAVDSYNEQFF

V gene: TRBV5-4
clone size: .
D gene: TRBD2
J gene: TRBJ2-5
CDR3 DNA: TGTGCTTTTTCCGGGACTCCAAGCGGGGGGGGAGTGGAGACCCAGTACTTC
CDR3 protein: CAFSGTPSGGGVETQYF

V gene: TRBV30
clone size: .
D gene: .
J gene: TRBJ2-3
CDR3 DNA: TGTGCCTGGAGCCGGTTTAACACAGATACGCAGTATTTT
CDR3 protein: CAWSRFNTDTQYF

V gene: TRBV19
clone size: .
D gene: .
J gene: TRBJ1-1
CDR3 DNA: TGTGCCAGTAGTATTCGTGAGGGATCGGACACTGAAGCTTTCTTT
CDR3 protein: CASSIREGSDTEAFF

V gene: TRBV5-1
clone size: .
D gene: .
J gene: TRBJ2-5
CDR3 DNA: TGCGCCAGCAGCTTGCAAGCGTCACAAGAGACCCAGTACTTC
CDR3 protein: CASSLQASQETQYF

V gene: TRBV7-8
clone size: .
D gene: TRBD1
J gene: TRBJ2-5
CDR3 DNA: TGTGCCAGCGCGCGCGGACAGGGGTGGGAGACCCAGTACTTC
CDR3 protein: CASARGQGWETQYF

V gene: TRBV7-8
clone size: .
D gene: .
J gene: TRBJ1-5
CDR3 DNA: TGTGCCAGCAGCCCTGGACTGGATAGCAATCAGCCCCAGCATTTT
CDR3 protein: CASSPGLDSNQPQHF

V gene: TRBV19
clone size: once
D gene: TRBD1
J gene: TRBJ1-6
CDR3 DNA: TGTGCCAGTAGTACCGGGACAGATAATTCACCCCTCCACTTT
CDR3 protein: CASSTGTDNSPLHF

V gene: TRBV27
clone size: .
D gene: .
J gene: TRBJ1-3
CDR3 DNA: TGTGCCAGCAGTTATCAGGGCGCCTCTGGAAACACCATATATTTT
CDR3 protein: CASSYQGASGNTIYF

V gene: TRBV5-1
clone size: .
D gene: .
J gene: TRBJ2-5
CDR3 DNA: TGCGCCAGCAGCCCTAAAGGGGGTCAAGAGACCCAGTACTTC
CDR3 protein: CASSPKGGQETQYF

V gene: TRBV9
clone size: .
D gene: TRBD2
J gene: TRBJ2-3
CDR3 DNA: TGTGCCAGCAGCGGACTAGCGGGAGCTTCAGATACGCAGTATTTT
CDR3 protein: CASSGLAGASDTQYF

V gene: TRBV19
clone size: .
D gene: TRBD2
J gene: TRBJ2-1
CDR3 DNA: TGTGCCAGTAGTTCGGGGACTAGCGGGAGATACAATGAGCAGTTCTTC
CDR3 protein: CASSSGTSGRYNEQFF

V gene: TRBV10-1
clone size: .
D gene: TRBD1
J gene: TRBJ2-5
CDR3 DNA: TGCGCCAGCAGCGGGACAGGGGGACAAGAGACCCAGTACTTC
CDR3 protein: CASSGTGGQETQYF

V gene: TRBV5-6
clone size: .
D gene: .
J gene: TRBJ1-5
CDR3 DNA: TGTGCCAGGAATGAGGGTATCAGCAATCAGCCCCAGCATTTT
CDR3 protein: CARNEGISNQPQHF

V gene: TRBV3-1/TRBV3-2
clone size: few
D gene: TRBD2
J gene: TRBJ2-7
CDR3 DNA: TGTGCCAGCAGCCCCACTAGCGGGAGTAGACACGAGCAGTACTTC
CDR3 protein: CASSPTSGSRHEQYF